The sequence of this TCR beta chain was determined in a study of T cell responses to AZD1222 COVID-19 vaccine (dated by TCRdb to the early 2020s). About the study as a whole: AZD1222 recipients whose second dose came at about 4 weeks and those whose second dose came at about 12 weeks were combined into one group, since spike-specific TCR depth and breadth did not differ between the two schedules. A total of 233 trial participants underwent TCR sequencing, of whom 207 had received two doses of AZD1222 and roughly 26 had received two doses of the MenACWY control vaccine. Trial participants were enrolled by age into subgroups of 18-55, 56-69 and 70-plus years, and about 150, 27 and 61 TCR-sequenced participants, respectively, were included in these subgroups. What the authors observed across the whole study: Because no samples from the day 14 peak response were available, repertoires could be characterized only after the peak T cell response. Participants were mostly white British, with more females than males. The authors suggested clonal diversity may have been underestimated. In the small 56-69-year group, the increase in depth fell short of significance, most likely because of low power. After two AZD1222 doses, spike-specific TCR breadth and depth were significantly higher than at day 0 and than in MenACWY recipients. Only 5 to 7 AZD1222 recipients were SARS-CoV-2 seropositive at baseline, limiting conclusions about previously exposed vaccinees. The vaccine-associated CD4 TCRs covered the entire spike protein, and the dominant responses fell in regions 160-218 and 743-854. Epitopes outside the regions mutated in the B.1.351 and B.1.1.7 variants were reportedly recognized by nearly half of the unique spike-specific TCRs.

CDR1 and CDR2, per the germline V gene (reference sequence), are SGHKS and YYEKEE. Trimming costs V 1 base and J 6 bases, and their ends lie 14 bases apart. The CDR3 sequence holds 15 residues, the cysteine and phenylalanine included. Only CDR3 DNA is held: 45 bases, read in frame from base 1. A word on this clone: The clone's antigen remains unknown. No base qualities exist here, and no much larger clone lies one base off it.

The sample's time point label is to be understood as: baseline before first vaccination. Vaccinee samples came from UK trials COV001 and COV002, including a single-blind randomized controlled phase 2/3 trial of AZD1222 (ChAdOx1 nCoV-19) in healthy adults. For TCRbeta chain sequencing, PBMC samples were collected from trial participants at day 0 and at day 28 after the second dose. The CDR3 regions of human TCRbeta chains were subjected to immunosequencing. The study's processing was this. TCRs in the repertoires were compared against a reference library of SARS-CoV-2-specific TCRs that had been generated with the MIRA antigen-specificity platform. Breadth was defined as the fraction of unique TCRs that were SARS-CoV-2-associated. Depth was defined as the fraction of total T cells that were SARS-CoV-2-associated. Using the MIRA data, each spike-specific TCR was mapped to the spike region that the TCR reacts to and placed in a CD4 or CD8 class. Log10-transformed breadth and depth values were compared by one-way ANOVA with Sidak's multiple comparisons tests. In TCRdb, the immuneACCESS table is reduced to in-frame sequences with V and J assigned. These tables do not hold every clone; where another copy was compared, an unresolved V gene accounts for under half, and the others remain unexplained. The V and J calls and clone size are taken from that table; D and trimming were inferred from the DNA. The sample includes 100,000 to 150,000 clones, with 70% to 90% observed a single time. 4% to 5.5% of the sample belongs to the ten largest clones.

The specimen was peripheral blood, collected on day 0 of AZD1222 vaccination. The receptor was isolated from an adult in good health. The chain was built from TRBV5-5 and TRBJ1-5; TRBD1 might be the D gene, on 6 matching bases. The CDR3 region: CASSLLTGLGQPQHF. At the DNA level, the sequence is TGTGCCAGCAGCTTGCTTACAGGGTTGGGTCAGCCCCAGCATTTT.